A single sample is the source of the 18 T cell receptor beta chains below, sequenced in a study of molecular identifiers for immune sequencing clone quantification. Each CDR3 protein gets one entry after TCRdb re-called the PCR reads with MiXCR. The table lists 60,000 to 70,000 distinct CDR3 sequences, less than 20% of them singletons, with about 1.5% in the top ten. Sequencing was done on a sample of naive CD8+ T cells from blood, with Jurkat cell RNA spiked in. As to subset: FACS-sorted CD8+CD4-CCR7+CD45RA+ naive T cells. The receptors were gathered from a human donor in good health. Some libraries in this study had Jurkat cell RNA spiked in.

As for this clonotype: In this CDR3 the conserved last residue, phenylalanine or tryptophan, is missing, so a read error is likely. This chain links TRBV9 with TRBJ2-3; D is ambiguous. Per the germline V gene, CDR1 is SGDLS and CDR2 is YYNGEE. This CDR3 is built from 15 residues. The CDR3 DNA is TGTGCCAGCAACGTATCTGGATCTAGCACAGATACGCAGTATTCT. Its protein is CASNVSGSSTDTQYS.

This clonotype was observed once. A much more abundant neighbour one base away suggests this may be a read error. The chain employs TRBV7-9 and TRBJ2-7; D not resolved. CDR3 length: 14 amino acids. In germline, CDR1 is SEHNR, CDR2 FQNEAQ (reference sequence). CDR3 coding DNA: TGTGCCAGCTCCGAAGACGACATCTCCTACAAGCAGTACTTC. Encoded protein: CASSEDDISYKQYF.

Regarding this clonotype: This sequence may be a read error, since a much larger clone differs from it by one base. The V and J genes are TRBV28 and TRBJ2-4; D unclear. The CDR3 has 12 residues. Germline V gene data show CDR1 as MDHEN and CDR2 as SYDVKM. Written as DNA, the CDR3 is TGTGTCAGCAGTCGTGACCGAAACATTCAGTACTTC. It yields the protein CVSSRDRNIQYF. The full variable domain, its missing parts supplied by reference TRBV28 and TRBJ2-4, is DVKVTQSSRYLVKRTGEKVFLECVQDMDHENMFWYRQDPGLGLRLIYFSYDVKMKEKGDIPEGYSVSREKKERFSLILESASTNQTSMYLCVSSRDRNIQYFGAGTRLSVL.

This clonotype was detected a few times. This chain connects TRBV7-3 to TRBJ2-3, with D possibly matching TRBD2 (6 bases). The germline gives CDR1 SGHTA, CDR2 FQGTGA. The length of the CDR3 is 19 residues. Trimming left V 4 bases short and J 0 bases short, with 23 bases between. CDR3 amino acids: CASSSRSNRDLPSTDTQYF. The DNA for the CDR3 is TGTGCCAGCAGCTCGCGAAGTAACCGGGACTTACCTAGCACAGATACGCAGTATTTT.

Ten or more counts support this clonotype. The chain recombines TRBV10-2 with TRBJ2-1; perhaps TRBD2 as D (6 bases). Germline CDR1 is WSHSY and CDR2 is SAAADI. There are 11 residues in the CDR3. The V end lost 7 bases, the J end lost 7 bases, and 8 bases lay between the germline ends. CDR3 sequence: CASNGGNEQFF. CDR3 sequence (DNA): TGCGCCAGCAACGGGGGAAATGAGCAGTTCTTC.

The chain uses TRBV7-2 and TRBJ2-7; tentative D call: TRBD1 (5 bases). Germline CDR1 and CDR2: SGHTA and FQGNSA. The CDR3 consists of 15 residues. The germline V and J ends were trimmed by 3 bases and 3 bases, with 15 bases remaining between them. The chain's CDR3 is CASSFFLQGNYEQYF. For the CDR3, the DNA is TGTGCCAGCAGCTTTTTCCTCCAGGGAAACTACGAGCAGTACTTC.

Regarding this clonotype: It may be a read error: a sequence one base away is much more abundant. The chain employs TRBV10-2 and TRBJ1-6; D is possibly TRBD1 (5 bases). Germline V gene data show CDR1 as WSHSY and CDR2 as SAAADI. The CDR3 contains 15 residues. CDR3 protein: CASSDRRDYDSPLHF. The CDR3 DNA follows: TGCGCCAGCAGTGATAGACGGGACTATGATTCACCCCTCCACTTT.

The V gene is TRBV30, the J gene TRBJ2-7; 9 nucleotides agree with TRBD1. Germline loops: CDR1 GTSNPN, CDR2 SVGIG (reference sequence). This CDR3 spans 12 amino acids. Losses at the gene ends were 3 bases for V and 6 bases for J; bases not matched to a gene: 3. This CDR3 reads CAWRGDRAEQYF. CDR3 DNA: TGTGCCTGGAGGGGGGACAGGGCCGAGCAGTACTTC.

The gene calls are TRBV4-1 and TRBJ2-7, with D tentatively TRBD2 (6 bases). The CDR3 runs to 16 residues. Trimming removed 0 bases from V and 6 bases from J, with 18 bases in between. Germline V gene lookup returns CDR1 MGHRA and CDR2 YSYEKL. The CDR3 is CASSQDFAGWGGEQYF. In nucleotides, the CDR3 is TGCGCCAGCAGCCAAGATTTTGCGGGATGGGGTGGCGAGCAGTACTTC.

This clonotype has at least ten counts. As DNA, the CDR3 is TGTGCCAGCACTAGCGGAGGTGGGACCCAGTACTTC. Protein: CASTSGGGTQYF. The rearrangement uses TRBV27 and TRBJ2-5; 7 positions agree with TRBD2. This CDR3 has 12 residues. V was clipped by 7 bases and J by 7 bases; unmatched bases: 6. Per germline, CDR1 MNHEY and CDR2 SMNVEV (reference sequence).

This clonotype was counted many times. The chain links TRBV20-1 to TRBJ2-1; TRBD2 aligns across 8 bases. The CDR3 extends over 15 amino acids. Unmatched junction bases numbered 3, after V lost 2 bases and J lost 0 bases. Germline V lookup: CDR1 DFQATT, CDR2 SNEGSKA (reference sequence). DNA for the CDR3: TGCAGTGCTAGACAAAGCGGGAGCTCCTACAATGAGCAGTTCTTC. Translated: CSARQSGSSYNEQFF.

Comments on this clonotype: A much larger clone lies a single base off, so this may be a read error. The chain links TRBV5-6 to TRBJ2-3; TRBD2 matches at 10 bases. This CDR3 region has 16 residues. The V and J ends lost 1 base and 2 bases, in that order; junction bases with no gene match: 4. Germline CDR1 reads SGHDT; CDR2 reads YYEEEE. CDR3 coding DNA: TGTGCCAGCAGCTTGCCTACTAGCGGGGCCACAGATACGCAGTATTTT. It is translated as CASSLPTSGATDTQYF.

This clonotype was recorded many times. The chain recombines TRBV5-1 with TRBJ2-7; D perhaps matches TRBD2 (5 bases). Germline V gives CDR1 SGHRS, CDR2 YFSETQ. This CDR3 is 18 amino acids long. Trimming removed 0 bases at V and 0 bases at J, with 19 bases between. CDR3 bases: TGCGCCAGCAGCTTGGTCCCCTCAGGCGCGGGTCTCTCCTACGAGCAGTACTTC. It specifies CASSLVPSGAGLSYEQYF.

The sample holds many counts of this clonotype. The rearrangement joins TRBV7-8 to TRBJ2-1; 15 nucleotides match TRBD2. The CDR3 sequence is 18 residues long. From germline, CDR1 is SGHVS and CDR2 FQNEAQ. The junction had 8 bases not matched to a gene; V was cut back by 5 bases and J by 3 bases. The DNA for the CDR3 is TGTGCCAGCAGCCCGGGACTAGCGGGAGGTCAACTCTACAATGAGCAGTTCTTC. Translated: CASSPGLAGGQLYNEQFF.

The genes are TRBV2 and TRBJ2-1, with 10 bases lining up with TRBD2. This CDR3 has 18 residues. Trimming cost V 8 bases and J 9 bases; bases outside gene matches: 22. Germline values: CDR1 SNHLY, CDR2 FYNNEI. The CDR3 loop is CASRVGASGGRGPSEQFF. CDR3 in DNA: TGTGCCAGCCGGGTGGGGGCTAGCGGGGGAAGAGGTCCAAGTGAGCAGTTCTTC.

To note about this clonotype: Being one base from a much bigger clone, this may be a read error. The chain combines TRBV7-6 with TRBJ2-2; 12 nucleotides line up with TRBD2. Germline CDR1 is SGHVS and CDR2 is FNYEAQ. There are 17 residues in the CDR3. The CDR3 reads CASSRLAGDYGTGGLFF. For the CDR3, the DNA is TGTGCCAGCAGCCGACTAGCGGGAGATTATGGCACCGGGGGGCTGTTTTTT.

Only a few counts were recorded for this clonotype. One junction end disagrees with the germline gene, perhaps due to a read error. The chain recombines TRBV27 with TRBJ2-5, with 12 bases that match TRBD2. The length of the CDR3 is 17 residues. Germline CDR1 is MNHEY and CDR2 is SMNVEV (reference sequence). CDR3: CASGLGLAGIYEETQYF. The CDR3 DNA follows: TGTGCCAGCGGTTTAGGACTAGCGGGGATTTATGAGGAGACCCAGTACTTC.

This clonotype is medium-sized (0.01 to 0.1%) in the sample. J is TRBJ2-4 and V is TRBV4-1; a weak D match, TRBD1 (6 bases). The V gene's germline CDR1 is MGHRA and CDR2 YSYEKL. Trimming removed 2 bases at V and 2 bases at J, with 16 bases between. The CDR3 runs to 17 residues. The CDR3 loop is CASSQSFVGGSKNIQYF. The CDR3 coding sequence is TGCGCCAGCAGCCAAAGTTTTGTAGGGGGATCCAAAAACATTCAGTACTTC.